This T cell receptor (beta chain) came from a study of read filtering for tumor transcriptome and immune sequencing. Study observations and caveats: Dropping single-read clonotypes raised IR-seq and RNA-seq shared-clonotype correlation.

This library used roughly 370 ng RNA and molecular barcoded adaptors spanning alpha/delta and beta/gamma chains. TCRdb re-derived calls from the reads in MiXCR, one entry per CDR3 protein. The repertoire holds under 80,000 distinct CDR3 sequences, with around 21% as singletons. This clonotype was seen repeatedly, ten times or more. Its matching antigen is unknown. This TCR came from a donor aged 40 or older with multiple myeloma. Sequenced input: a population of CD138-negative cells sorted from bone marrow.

CDR3: CSAREAPNQPQHF. For the CDR3, the DNA is TGCAGTGCTAGGGAGGCACCTAATCAGCCCCAGCATTTT. The chain combines TRBV20-1 with TRBJ1-5; D is unresolved. CDR3 length: 13 amino acids. The germline V gene encodes CDR1 DFQATT and CDR2 SNEGSKA (reference sequence). Trimming pared 3 bases from V and 4 bases from J, leaving 10 bases between.